This TCR beta chain was captured in a study of blood T cell repertoires in COVID-19. Turning to the study itself: Sites across the United States, Italy and Spain contributed samples from acute and convalescent COVID-19. The analysed material was cDNA or gDNA that came from T cells, B-cell-depleted T cells, or PBMCs.

Germline V lookup: CDR1 LNHDA, CDR2 SQIVND (reference sequence). This CDR3 region has 15 residues. With 3 bases clipped from V and 7 bases from J, the junction kept 8 bases outside the gene matches. Methods used by the authors: Reference gene primer amplification in the assay estimated nucleated cell counts. Measured with immunoSEQ multiplex PCR; TCRdb has only the in-frame clones, and not every one. The V and J calls and clone size were taken over from that table, and D and trimming were inferred from the DNA. The sample lists around 300,000 clones; 75% to 90% were seen once. Only one count was recorded for this clone.

The chain recombines TRBV19 with TRBJ1-1, with 10 bases identical to TRBD1. The clonotype originates from a man in his forties or fifties with acute or convalescent COVID-19. Sequenced: peripheral blood. The CDR3, as DNA: TGTGCCAGTAGTATTTCACCGGGACAGGGGATTGAAGCTTTCTTT. Protein product: CASSISPGQGIEAFF.